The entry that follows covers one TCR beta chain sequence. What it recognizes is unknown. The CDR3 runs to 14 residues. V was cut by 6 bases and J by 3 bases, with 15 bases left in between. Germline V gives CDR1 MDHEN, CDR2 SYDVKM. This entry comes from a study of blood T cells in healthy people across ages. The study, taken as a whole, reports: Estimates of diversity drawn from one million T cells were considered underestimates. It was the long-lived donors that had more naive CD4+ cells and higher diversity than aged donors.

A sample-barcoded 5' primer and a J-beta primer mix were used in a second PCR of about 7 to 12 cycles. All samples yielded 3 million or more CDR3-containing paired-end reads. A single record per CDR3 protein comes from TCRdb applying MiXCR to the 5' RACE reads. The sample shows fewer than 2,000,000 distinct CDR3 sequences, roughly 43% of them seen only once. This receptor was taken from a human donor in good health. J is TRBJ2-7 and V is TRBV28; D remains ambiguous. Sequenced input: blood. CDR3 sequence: CASRSGSVDYEQYF. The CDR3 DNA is TGTGCCAGCAGATCCGGGTCAGTGGACTACGAGCAGTACTTC.